Following are 19 T cell receptor beta chains from one sample sequenced in a study of vaccination effects on CD4 cells after COVID-19. TCRdb's table, derived via immunoSEQ multiplex PCR, lists solely in-frame clones and lacks some. The sample yields about 55,000 clones, 70% seen once. Expansion with viral peptide pools was applied to antigen-specific CD4+ T cells by the ViraFEST assay prior to sequencing. Isolation of CD4+ T cells took place after about 10 days of culture. Nucleocapsid antibody tests were negative, and the vaccine recipients had no prior SARS-CoV-2 infection. No antigen is known for these receptors. Sequences were derived from CD4+ T cells from PBMCs cultured with SARS-CoV-2 spike peptides, sampled before COVID-19 vaccination. Receptors originate from a human donor who received a COVID-19 vaccine.

V and J are TRBV7-2 and TRBJ2-4, with 9 nucleotides matching TRBD1. CDR3 size: 13 residues. Looked up from germline, CDR1 is SGHTA and CDR2 is FQGNSA. The ends lost 4 bases at V and 5 bases at J; junction bases unmatched: 0. The CDR3: CASSYRGQNIQYF. DNA for the CDR3: TGTGCCAGCAGCTACAGGGGGCAAAACATTCAGTACTTC.

This chain joins TRBV28 and TRBJ1-6; no clear D gene. The germline V and J ends were trimmed by 8 bases and 7 bases, with 12 bases remaining between them. Germline V gives CDR1 MDHEN, CDR2 SYDVKM. This CDR3 has 13 residues. This chain's CDR3 is CASVPEWNSPLHF. In nucleotides, the CDR3 is TGTGCCAGCGTGCCGGAGTGGAATTCACCCCTCCACTTT. The full variable domain, completed using reference TRBV28 and TRBJ1-6, is DVKVTQSSRYLVKRTGEKVFLECVQDMDHENMFWYRQDPGLGLRLIYFSYDVKMKEKGDIPEGYSVSREKKERFSLILESASTNQTSMYLCASVPEWNSPLHFGNGTRLTVT.

The chain joins TRBV6-5 to TRBJ2-7; D might be TRBD2 (5 bases). This CDR3 contains 15 residues. The germline gives CDR1 MNHEY, CDR2 SVGAGI. Trimming removed 0 bases from V and 2 bases from J, with 11 bases in between. CDR3: CASSYSSDGTYEQYF. CDR3 bases: TGTGCCAGCAGTTACTCTTCCGACGGGACCTACGAGCAGTACTTC.

The rearrangement links TRBV7-9 to TRBJ1-1; 9 bases align to TRBD1. This CDR3 has 14 residues. With 2 bases clipped from V and 8 bases from J, the junction kept 6 bases outside the gene matches. Germline lookup yields CDR1 SEHNR and CDR2 FQNEAQ (reference sequence). The CDR3 DNA sequence: TGTGCCAGCAGCTTATGGGACAGGGTAACGGAAGCTTTCTTT. This gives the protein CASSLWDRVTEAFF.

This chain links TRBV3-1 (or the pseudogene TRBV3-2) with TRBJ1-6; tentative D call: TRBD1 (6 bases). V dropped 4 bases and J dropped 10 bases, with 17 bases sitting between them. The CDR3 loop spans 15 amino acids. In germline, CDR1 is LGHDT, CDR2 YNNKEL (reference sequence). The CDR3 coding sequence is TGTGCCAGCAGCCTTGAGGGGGGGGGCGGCTCACCCCTCCACTTT. This gives the protein CASSLEGGGGSPLHF.

The V gene is TRBV7-9, the J gene TRBJ1-1, with 8 bases aligning to TRBD1. The junction had 13 bases not matched to a gene; V was cut back by 5 bases and J by 5 bases. The CDR3 is 16 residues long. CDR1 SEHNR and CDR2 FQNEAQ come from the germline V gene (reference sequence). CDR3 region: CASSPNPGQGGTEAFF. CDR3 DNA sequence: TGTGCCAGCAGCCCGAACCCCGGACAGGGAGGGACTGAAGCTTTCTTT.

The rearrangement links TRBV28 to TRBJ1-4, with D perhaps matching TRBD1 (5 bases). This CDR3 has 15 residues. V lost 6 bases to trimming and J lost 5 bases, with 16 bases between them. CDR1 and CDR2 from the germline V gene are MDHEN and SYDVKM. CDR3 bases: TGTGCCAGCAGCTCCCTTCTCCGGGGGAATGAAAAACTGTTTTTT. Encoded protein: CASSSLLRGNEKLFF.

This clone was seen only a few times. The CDR3 reads CATSMTQGSNQPQHF. The CDR3 DNA follows: TGTGCCACCAGCATGACACAGGGCAGCAATCAGCCCCAGCATTTT. The chain recombines TRBV15 with TRBJ1-5; D possibly corresponds to TRBD1 (6 bases). The CDR3 runs 15 residues. Germline values: CDR1 LNHNV, CDR2 YYDKDF (reference sequence). V lost 4 bases and J 1 base, leaving 11 bases between the germline ends.

Only a few counts were recorded for this clone. The gene calls are TRBV6-6 and TRBJ2-7; 7 bases map to TRBD1. Per germline, CDR1 MNHNY and CDR2 SVGAGI (reference sequence). The CDR3 length is 16 residues. Trimming removed 6 bases from V and 1 base from J; junction bases left unmatched: 12. The CDR3 nucleotides read TGTGCCAGCAGCCACCAGAGGGGGCTTAAGTCCTACGAGCAGTACTTC. This gives the protein CASSHQRGLKSYEQYF.

This chain links TRBV7-8 with TRBJ2-3, with 9 bases matching TRBD1. The germline gives CDR1 SGHVS, CDR2 FQNEAQ. After removal of 6 bases from V and 2 bases from J, the junction contained 18 bases not matched to a gene. This CDR3 spans 19 amino acids. CDR3 in amino acids: CASRRDRVWGQGFTDTQYF. CDR3 in DNA: TGTGCCAGCAGGCGGGACAGGGTGTGGGGACAGGGTTTCACAGATACGCAGTATTTT.

V gene TRBV9 combines with J gene TRBJ1-3; D possibly corresponds to TRBD1 (5 bases). This CDR3 spans 15 amino acids. The V end was cut by 4 bases, the J end by 0 bases, with 11 bases between. The V gene's germline CDR1 is SGDLS and CDR2 YYNGEE. The CDR3 spells CASSNTGRSGNTIYF. DNA for the CDR3: TGTGCCAGCAGCAACACAGGCCGCTCTGGAAACACCATATATTTT.

The chain links TRBV28 to TRBJ1-2; 8 bases match TRBD1. CDR1 MDHEN and CDR2 SYDVKM come from the germline V gene. This CDR3 spans 16 amino acids. V lost 4 bases, J lost 4 bases, and 11 bases stayed unmatched. Written as DNA, the CDR3 is TGTGCCAGCAGTTCTCCGACAGGGGAGATGAGCTATGGCTACACCTTC. This encodes CASSSPTGEMSYGYTF.

The chain joins TRBV7-2 to TRBJ2-3; 10 nucleotides agree with TRBD2. Trimming took 5 bases from V and 2 from J; bases not matched to a gene: 13. This CDR3 has 18 amino acids. The germline gives CDR1 SGHTA, CDR2 FQGNSA. The CDR3 here is CASSQQPSGSGNTDTQYF. In DNA form, the CDR3 reads TGTGCCAGCAGCCAACAGCCTAGCGGGAGTGGAAACACAGATACGCAGTATTTT.

This chain links TRBV7-2 with TRBJ1-5; no reliable D call. Germline V gene data show CDR1 as SGHTA and CDR2 as FQGNSA. The V and J ends lost 3 bases and 5 bases respectively, with 11 bases between them. The CDR3 sequence is 14 residues long. The CDR3: CASSLQPGDQPQHF. CDR3 in DNA: TGTGCCAGCAGCTTGCAACCAGGAGATCAGCCCCAGCATTTT.

The gene calls are TRBV12-3 or TRBV12-4 and TRBJ2-5; D remains ambiguous. The CDR3 totals 13 residues. Trimming pared 4 bases from V and 1 base from J, leaving 7 bases between. The CDR3 DNA reads as TGTGCCAGCAGTTACGGCTCCCAAGAGACCCAGTACTTC. This encodes CASSYGSQETQYF.

This clone was counted between two and nine times. CDR3: CASSVSGRPYEQYF. The CDR3 bases are TGTGCCAGCAGCGTGTCCGGGCGACCCTACGAGCAGTACTTC. This chain connects TRBV9 to TRBJ2-7; D not resolved. Trimming left V 2 bases short and J 2 bases short, with 11 bases between. The CDR3 is made up of 14 amino acids. Germline CDR1 is SGDLS and CDR2 is YYNGEE. The entire variable domain, with the rest obtained from reference TRBV9 and TRBJ2-7, is as follows: DSGVTQTPKHLITATGQRVTLRCSPRSGDLSVYWYQQSLDQGLQFLIQYYNGEERAKGNILERFSAQQFPDLHSELNLSSLELGDSALYFCASSVSGRPYEQYFGPGTRLTVT.

The CDR3 DNA reads as TGTGCCTGGGGTGGAGGGAGGTCGGGGGCCATGAACACTGAAGCTTTCTTT. Its protein product is CAWGGGRSGAMNTEAFF. The chain combines TRBV30 with TRBJ1-1; possibly TRBD1 for D (6 bases). The V gene's germline CDR1 is GTSNPN and CDR2 SVGIG (reference sequence). The V gene lost 5 bases and the J gene lost 0 bases, with 22 bases spanning the gap. The CDR3 sequence is 17 residues long.

The chain recombines TRBV5-1 with TRBJ1-1; TRBD1 might be the D (6 bases). This CDR3 region has 12 residues. V lost 3 bases and J 6 bases, leaving 9 bases between the germline ends. The germline V gene has CDR1 SGHRS and CDR2 YFSETQ. CDR3 region: CASSSPGAEAFF. The CDR3 DNA is TGCGCCAGCAGCTCCCCAGGGGCTGAAGCTTTCTTT.

In this sample, this clone turned up a few times. The chain joins TRBV7-9 to TRBJ1-2; 10 bases map to TRBD1. V lost 5 bases, J lost 6 bases, and 9 bases stayed unmatched. CDR1 SEHNR and CDR2 FQNEAQ come from the germline V gene (reference sequence). This CDR3 has 15 residues. This CDR3 reads CASSAPGQGENGYTF. Here the CDR3 DNA reads TGTGCCAGCAGCGCACCCGGACAGGGGGAGAATGGCTACACCTTC.